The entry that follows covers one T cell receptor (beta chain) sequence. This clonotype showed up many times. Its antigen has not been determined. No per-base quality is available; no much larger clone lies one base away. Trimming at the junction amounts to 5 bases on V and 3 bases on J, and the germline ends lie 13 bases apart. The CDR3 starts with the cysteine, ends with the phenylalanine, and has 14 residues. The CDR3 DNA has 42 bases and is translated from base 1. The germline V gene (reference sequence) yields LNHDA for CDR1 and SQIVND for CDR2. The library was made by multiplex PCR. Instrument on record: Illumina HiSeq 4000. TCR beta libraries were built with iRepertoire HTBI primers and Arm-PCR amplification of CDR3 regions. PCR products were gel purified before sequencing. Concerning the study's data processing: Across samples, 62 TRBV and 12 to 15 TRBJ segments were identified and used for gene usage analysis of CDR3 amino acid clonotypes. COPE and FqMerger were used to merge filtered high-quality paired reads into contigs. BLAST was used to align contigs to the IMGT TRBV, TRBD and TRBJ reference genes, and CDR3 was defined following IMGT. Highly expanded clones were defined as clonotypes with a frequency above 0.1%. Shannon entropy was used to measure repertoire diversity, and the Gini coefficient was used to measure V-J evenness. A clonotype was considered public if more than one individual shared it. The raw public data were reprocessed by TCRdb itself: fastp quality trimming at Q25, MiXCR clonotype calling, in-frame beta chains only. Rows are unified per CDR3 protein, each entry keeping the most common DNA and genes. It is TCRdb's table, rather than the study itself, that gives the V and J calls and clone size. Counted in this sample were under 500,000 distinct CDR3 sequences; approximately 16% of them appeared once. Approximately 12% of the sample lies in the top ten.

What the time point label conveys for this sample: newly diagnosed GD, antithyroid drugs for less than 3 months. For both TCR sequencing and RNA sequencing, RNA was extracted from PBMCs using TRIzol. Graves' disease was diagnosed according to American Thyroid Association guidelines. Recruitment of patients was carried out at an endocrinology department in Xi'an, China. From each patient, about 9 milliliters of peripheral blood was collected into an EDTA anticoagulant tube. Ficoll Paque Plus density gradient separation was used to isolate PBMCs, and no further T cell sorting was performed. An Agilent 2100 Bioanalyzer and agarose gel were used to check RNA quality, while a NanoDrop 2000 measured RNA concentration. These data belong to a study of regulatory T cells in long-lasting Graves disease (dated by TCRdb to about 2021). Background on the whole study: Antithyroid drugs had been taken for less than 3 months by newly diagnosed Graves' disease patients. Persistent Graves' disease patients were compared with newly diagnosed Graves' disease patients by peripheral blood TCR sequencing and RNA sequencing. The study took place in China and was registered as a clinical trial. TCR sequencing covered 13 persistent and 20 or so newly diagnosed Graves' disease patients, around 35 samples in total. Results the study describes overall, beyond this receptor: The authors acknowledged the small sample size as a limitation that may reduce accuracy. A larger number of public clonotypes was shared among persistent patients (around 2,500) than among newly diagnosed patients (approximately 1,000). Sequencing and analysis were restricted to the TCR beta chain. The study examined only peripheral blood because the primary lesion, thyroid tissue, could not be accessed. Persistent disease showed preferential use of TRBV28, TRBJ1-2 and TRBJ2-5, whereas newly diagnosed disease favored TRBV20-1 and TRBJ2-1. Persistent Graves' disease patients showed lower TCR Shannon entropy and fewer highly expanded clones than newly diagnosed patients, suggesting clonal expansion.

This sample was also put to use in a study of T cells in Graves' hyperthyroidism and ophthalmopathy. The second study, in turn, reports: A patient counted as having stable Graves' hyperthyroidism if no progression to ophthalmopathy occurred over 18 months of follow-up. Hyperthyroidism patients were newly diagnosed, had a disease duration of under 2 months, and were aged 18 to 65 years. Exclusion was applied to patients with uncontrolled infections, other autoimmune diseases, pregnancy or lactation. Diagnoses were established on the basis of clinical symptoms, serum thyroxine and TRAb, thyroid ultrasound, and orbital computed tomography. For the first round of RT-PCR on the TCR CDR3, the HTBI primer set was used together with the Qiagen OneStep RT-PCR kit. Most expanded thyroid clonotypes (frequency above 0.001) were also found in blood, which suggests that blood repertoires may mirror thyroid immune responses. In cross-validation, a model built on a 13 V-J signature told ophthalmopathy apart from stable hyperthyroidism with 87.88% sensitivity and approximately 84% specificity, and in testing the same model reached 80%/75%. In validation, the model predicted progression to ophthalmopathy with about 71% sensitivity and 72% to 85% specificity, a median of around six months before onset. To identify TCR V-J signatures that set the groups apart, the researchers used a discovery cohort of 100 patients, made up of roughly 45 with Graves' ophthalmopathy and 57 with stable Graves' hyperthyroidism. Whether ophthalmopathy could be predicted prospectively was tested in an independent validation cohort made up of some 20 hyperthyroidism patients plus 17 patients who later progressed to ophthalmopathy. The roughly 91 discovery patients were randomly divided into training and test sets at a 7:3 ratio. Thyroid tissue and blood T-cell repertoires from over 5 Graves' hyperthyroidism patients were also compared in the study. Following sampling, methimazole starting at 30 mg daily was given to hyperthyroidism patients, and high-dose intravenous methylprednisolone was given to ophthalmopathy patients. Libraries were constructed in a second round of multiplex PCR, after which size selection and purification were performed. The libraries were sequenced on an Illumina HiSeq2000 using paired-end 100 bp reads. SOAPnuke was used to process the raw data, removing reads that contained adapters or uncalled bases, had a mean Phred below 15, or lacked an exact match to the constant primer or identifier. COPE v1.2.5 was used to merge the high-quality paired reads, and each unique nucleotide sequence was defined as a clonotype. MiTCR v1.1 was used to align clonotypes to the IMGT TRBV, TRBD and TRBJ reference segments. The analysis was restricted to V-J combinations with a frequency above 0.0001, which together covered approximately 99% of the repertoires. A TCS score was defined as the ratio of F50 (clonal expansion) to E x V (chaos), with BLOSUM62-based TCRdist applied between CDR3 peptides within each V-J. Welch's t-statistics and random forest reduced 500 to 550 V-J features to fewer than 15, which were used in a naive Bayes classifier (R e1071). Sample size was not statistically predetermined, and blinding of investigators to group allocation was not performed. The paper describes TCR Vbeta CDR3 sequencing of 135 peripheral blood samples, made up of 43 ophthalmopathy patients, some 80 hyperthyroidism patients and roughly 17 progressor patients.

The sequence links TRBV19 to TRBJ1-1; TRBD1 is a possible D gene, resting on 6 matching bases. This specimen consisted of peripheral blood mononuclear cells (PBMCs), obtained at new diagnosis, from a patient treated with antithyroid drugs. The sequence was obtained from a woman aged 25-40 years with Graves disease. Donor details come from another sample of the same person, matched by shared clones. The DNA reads TGTGCCAGTAGTCAATACAGGGTTGACACTGAAGCTTTCTTT. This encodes CASSQYRVDTEAFF.